These 6 T cell receptor beta chains originate from one sample sequenced in a study of PD-1 blockade in classical Hodgkin lymphoma. The data were produced by immunoSEQ multiplex PCR, yet TCRdb's version contains in-frame clones alone and is incomplete. The sample shows over 50,000 clones, approximately 81% of them seen only once. No patient escaped relapse after autologous stem cell transplantation, and brentuximab vedotin exposure varied. This material consisted of peripheral blood mononuclear cells (PBMCs), taken at baseline. These receptor sequences come from a human donor with classical Hodgkin lymphoma.

V gene TRBV6-6 combines with J gene TRBJ2-3; TRBD2 is a possible D gene (5 bases). Germline V CDR1 and CDR2: MNHNY, SVGAGI (reference sequence). Trimming pared 10 bases from V and 2 bases from J, leaving 10 bases between. This CDR3 region has 12 residues. In nucleotides, the CDR3 is TGTGCCACCTGGGAGTTCACAGATACGCAGTATTTT. It codes for CATWEFTDTQYF.

The CDR3 DNA reads TGTGCCAGCAGCCCCCGGGGCAGCGGGGCCTACAATGAGCAGTTCTTC. This sequence encodes CASSPRGSGAYNEQFF. This chain connects TRBV7-6 to TRBJ2-1; 7 bases map to TRBD2. Germline V CDR1 and CDR2: SGHVS, FNYEAQ. This CDR3 region has 16 residues. V shed 5 bases, J shed 2 bases, and the junction held 9 bases outside the gene matches.

This chain connects TRBV6-5 to TRBJ1-3, with D possibly TRBD1 on 5 matching bases. The germline CDR1 and CDR2 sequences are MNHEY and SVGAGI. The length of the CDR3 is 13 residues. V was shortened by 6 bases and J by 4 bases, with 10 bases between the two germline ends. CDR3 amino acids: CASSVGLGNTIYF. The DNA of the CDR3 is TGTGCCAGCAGCGTGGGACTAGGAAACACCATATATTTT.

The rearrangement uses TRBV19 and TRBJ1-3; D is undetermined. V lost 6 bases to trimming and J lost 7 bases, with 13 bases between them. The CDR3 runs 13 residues. Germline V gene lookup returns CDR1 LNHDA and CDR2 SQIVND (reference sequence). The CDR3 loop is CASRIGSGNTIYF. The CDR3 bases are TGTGCCAGTAGGATCGGAAGCGGGAACACCATATATTTT.

V usage is TRBV5-1 and J usage is TRBJ2-5; 8 bases are a match to TRBD2. Germline V lookup: CDR1 SGHRS, CDR2 YFSETQ. Trimming removed 3 bases from V and 4 bases from J; junction bases left unmatched: 5. The CDR3 has 14 amino acids. DNA for the CDR3: TGCGCCAGCAGCTCGGGACTAGGGGGAGAGACCCAGTACTTC. The encoded protein is CASSSGLGGETQYF.

The CDR3 coding sequence is TGTGCCAGCAGTGGAGGGAACTATGGCTACACCTTC. Translated, it gives CASSGGNYGYTF. The V and J genes are TRBV27 and TRBJ1-2; D ambiguous. Germline V CDR1 and CDR2: MNHEY, SMNVEV (reference sequence). The V end was cut by 5 bases, the J end by 2 bases, with 6 bases between. This CDR3 has 12 residues.